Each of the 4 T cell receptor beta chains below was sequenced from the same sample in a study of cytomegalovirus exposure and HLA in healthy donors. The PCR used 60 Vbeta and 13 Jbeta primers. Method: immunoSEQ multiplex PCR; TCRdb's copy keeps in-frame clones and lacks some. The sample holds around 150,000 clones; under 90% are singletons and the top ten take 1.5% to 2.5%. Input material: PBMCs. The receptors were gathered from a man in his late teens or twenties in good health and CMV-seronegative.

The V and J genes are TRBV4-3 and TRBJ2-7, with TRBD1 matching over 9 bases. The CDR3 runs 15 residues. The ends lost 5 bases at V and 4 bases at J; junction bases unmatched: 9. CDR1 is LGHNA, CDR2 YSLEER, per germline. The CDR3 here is CASSARDRAGYEQYF. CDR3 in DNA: TGCGCCAGCAGCGCCCGGGACAGGGCAGGGTACGAGCAGTACTTC.

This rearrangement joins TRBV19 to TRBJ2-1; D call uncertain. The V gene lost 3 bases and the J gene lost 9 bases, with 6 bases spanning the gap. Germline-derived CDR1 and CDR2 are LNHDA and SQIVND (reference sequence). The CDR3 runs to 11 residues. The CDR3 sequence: CASSIPGEQFF. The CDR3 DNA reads TGTGCCAGTAGTATCCCAGGTGAGCAGTTCTTC.

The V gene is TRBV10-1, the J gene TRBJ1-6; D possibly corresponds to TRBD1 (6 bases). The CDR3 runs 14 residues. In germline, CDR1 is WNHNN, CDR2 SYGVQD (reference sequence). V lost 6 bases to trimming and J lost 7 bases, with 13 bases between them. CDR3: CASRQTGNNSPLHF. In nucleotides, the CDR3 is TGCGCCAGCAGGCAGACAGGCAACAATTCACCCCTCCACTTT.

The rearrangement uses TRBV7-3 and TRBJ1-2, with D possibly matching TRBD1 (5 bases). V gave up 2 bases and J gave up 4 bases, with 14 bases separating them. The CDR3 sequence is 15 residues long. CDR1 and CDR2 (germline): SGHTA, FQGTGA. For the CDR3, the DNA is TGTGCCAGCAGCTTAGGTGGGGCCCAAGTCTATGGCTACACCTTC. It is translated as CASSLGGAQVYGYTF.